This T cell receptor (beta chain) derives from a study of T cell responses to AZD1222 COVID-19 vaccine. The CDR3 runs 14 residues. Trimming left V 10 bases short and J 1 base short, with 14 bases between. Germline assignment: CDR1 LNHDA and CDR2 SQIVND (reference sequence). Sequencing used immunoSEQ multiplex PCR; TCRdb keeps in-frame clones, though not all of them. The sample lists fewer than 55,000 clones; around 90% were seen once. This chain links TRBV19 with TRBJ2-1, with D possibly called TRBD1 or TRBD2 (7 bases each). This TCR was sampled from an adult who received the AZD1222 COVID-19 vaccine. This material consisted of peripheral blood, taken 28 days after the second AZD1222 dose. Here the CDR3 DNA reads TGTGCCACCAGGGGGGGGCCTTCCTACAATGAGCAGTTCTTC. Encoded protein: CATRGGPSYNEQFF. The variable domain in full, completed from reference TRBV19 and TRBJ2-1, reads DGGITQSPKYLFRKEGQNVTLSCEQNLNHDAMYWYRQDPGQGLRLIYYSQIVNDFQKGDIAEGYSVSREKKESFPLTVTSAQKNPTAFYLCATRGGPSYNEQFFGPGTRLTVL.